One and the same sample provided the 10 T cell receptor beta chains below, sequenced in a study of T cell responses to AZD1222 COVID-19 vaccine. Profiling relied on immunoSEQ multiplex PCR, and the TCRdb table lists in-frame clones only, not all of them. The table lists 200,000 or so clones, 85% to 90% of them singletons, with around 5.8% in the top ten. Source: peripheral blood, taken on day 0 of AZD1222 vaccination. The receptors were gathered from an adult in good health.

J is TRBJ1-3 and V is TRBV6-2 or TRBV6-3, with D unresolved. This CDR3 spans 16 amino acids. CDR1 MNHEY and CDR2 SVGEGT come from the germline V gene. The V and J ends lost 6 bases and 0 bases respectively, with 15 bases between them. The DNA of the CDR3 is TGTGCCAGCAGCCCTTCCCCCCTCCTCTCTGGAAACACCATATATTTT. Translated: CASSPSPLLSGNTIYF.

Worth noting for this clone: Other DNA sequences from this sample encode an identical CDR3 as well. V and J are TRBV28 and TRBJ1-4; 8 nucleotides align to TRBD1. This CDR3 has 14 residues. The germline CDR1 and CDR2 sequences are MDHEN and SYDVKM. The V gene end was trimmed by 5 bases and the J gene end by 8 bases; junction bases not matched to a gene: 7. Written as DNA, the CDR3 is TGTGCCAGCAGTCCGGACAGGGTTGGCGAAAAACTGTTTTTT. The encoded protein is CASSPDRVGEKLFF.

This rearrangement joins TRBV28 to TRBJ1-2, with D perhaps TRBD1 (5 bases). V lost 3 bases to trimming and J lost 2 bases, with 10 bases between them. CDR3 size: 14 residues. The germline V gene has CDR1 MDHEN and CDR2 SYDVKM. CDR3 nucleotide sequence: TGTGCCAGCAGTTTTCCGACAGAGAACTATGGCTACACCTTC. Residues: CASSFPTENYGYTF.

The chain combines TRBV7-9 with TRBJ2-3; D unresolved. Trimming cost V 1 base and J 8 bases, with 10 bases left between them. This CDR3 is built from 13 residues. Looked up from germline, CDR1 is SEHNR and CDR2 is FQNEAQ (reference sequence). Written as DNA, the CDR3 is TGTGCCAGCAGCTTAGGCCGTCAAGGTACGCAGTATTTT. This gives the protein CASSLGRQGTQYF.

This chain joins TRBV18 and TRBJ1-6; TRBD1 matches at 9 bases. The germline gives CDR1 KGHSH, CDR2 LQKENI. The CDR3 loop spans 17 amino acids. The V segment lost 3 bases and the J segment 7 bases; nucleotides outside the gene matches: 10. CDR3 sequence reads: CASSPGTGTGRNSPLHF. The CDR3 nucleotides read TGTGCCAGCTCACCGGGTACCGGGACAGGGAGAAATTCACCCCTCCACTTT.

The rearrangement uses TRBV5-4 and TRBJ1-3, with 8 bases that match TRBD1. Unmatched junction bases numbered 7, after V lost 4 bases and J lost 1 base. Germline assignment: CDR1 SGHNT and CDR2 YYREEE (reference sequence). The CDR3 has 16 residues. The CDR3 coding sequence is TGTGCCAGCAGCCCGGGACAGGCGGGGTCTGGAAACACCATATATTTT. Amino acids: CASSPGQAGSGNTIYF. Variable domain in full (rest from reference TRBV5-4 and TRBJ1-3): ETGVTQSPTHLIKTRGQQVTLRCSSQSGHNTVSWYQQALGQGPQFIFQYYREEENGRGNFPPRFSGLQFPNYSSELNVNALELDDSALYLCASSPGQAGSGNTIYFGEGSWLTVV.

The V gene is TRBV7-2, the J gene TRBJ1-2; perhaps TRBD1 as D (5 bases). In germline, CDR1 is SGHTA, CDR2 FQGNSA. The CDR3 contains 14 residues. The V gene lost 5 bases and the J gene lost 6 bases, with 16 bases spanning the gap. CDR3 DNA: TGTGCCAGCAGCCCCGGGCGGGGGGTTGATGGCTACACCTTC. It is translated as CASSPGRGVDGYTF.

The chain is built from TRBV6-5 and TRBJ1-3; D is unresolved. Germline V gene sequence: CDR1 MNHEY, CDR2 SVGAGI. V was clipped by 0 bases and J by 4 bases, with 10 bases between them. The CDR3 is 15 amino acids. The CDR3 nucleotides are TGTGCCAGCAGTTACTCGACGGGGTACGGAAACACCATATATTTT. Translated, it gives CASSYSTGYGNTIYF.

J is TRBJ2-2 and V is TRBV7-9; a weak D match, TRBD2 (6 bases). With 0 bases removed from V and 15 bases from J, the gap between germline ends came to 11 bases. The CDR3 runs 12 residues. Looked up from germline, CDR1 is SEHNR and CDR2 is FQNEAQ (reference sequence). This CDR3 is CASSLAGGVVFF. The DNA for the CDR3 is TGTGCCAGCAGCTTAGCCGGGGGAGTGGTGTTTTTT.

This chain uses TRBV18 with TRBJ1-1; TRBD1 agrees at 7 bases. This CDR3 has 16 amino acids. Germline values: CDR1 KGHSH, CDR2 LQKENI. After removal of 0 bases from V and 1 base from J, the junction contained 5 bases not matched to a gene. The CDR3 DNA sequence: TGTGCCAGCTCACCACCTAACGGACAGGAGAACACTGAAGCTTTCTTT. Its protein product is CASSPPNGQENTEAFF.